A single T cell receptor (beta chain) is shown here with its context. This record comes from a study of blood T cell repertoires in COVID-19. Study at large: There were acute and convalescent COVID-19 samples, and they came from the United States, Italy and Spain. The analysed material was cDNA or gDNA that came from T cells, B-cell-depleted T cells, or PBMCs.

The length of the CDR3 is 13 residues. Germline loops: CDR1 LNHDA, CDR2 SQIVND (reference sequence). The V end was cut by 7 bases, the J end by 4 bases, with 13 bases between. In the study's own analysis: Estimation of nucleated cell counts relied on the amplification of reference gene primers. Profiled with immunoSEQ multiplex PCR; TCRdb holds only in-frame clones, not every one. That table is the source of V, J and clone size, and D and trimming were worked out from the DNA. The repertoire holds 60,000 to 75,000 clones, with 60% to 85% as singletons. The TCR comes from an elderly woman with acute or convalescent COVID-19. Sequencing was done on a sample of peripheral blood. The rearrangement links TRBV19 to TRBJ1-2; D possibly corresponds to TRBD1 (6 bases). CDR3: CASIQTGLYGYTF. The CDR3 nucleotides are TGTGCCAGTATTCAGACAGGACTCTATGGCTACACCTTC.